The clone carrying this T cell receptor beta chain was counted a few times. There are 14 residues in the CDR3. Germline lookup yields CDR1 LNHDA and CDR2 SQIVND (reference sequence). The V gene end was trimmed by 8 bases and the J gene end by 2 bases; junction bases not matched to a gene: 8. Using its own MiXCR run on the 5' RACE reads, TCRdb lists one record per CDR3 protein. In the table there are about 59,000 distinct CDR3 sequences, approximately 13% of which are singletons. The data were obtained in a study of early T cells in non-severe SARS-CoV-2 infection. This clonotype was sampled from an adult who was a healthcare worker with PCR-confirmed SARS-CoV-2 infection or an uninfected control (not recorded which). Material: whole blood, obtained at baseline. This sequence joins TRBV19 and TRBJ1-2; 7 nucleotides line up with TRBD1. CDR3 in DNA: TGTGCCAGTGGGGACAGCCTTATAAACTATGGCTACACCTTC. It encodes CASGDSLINYGYTF.